One and the same sample provided the 4 T cell receptor beta chains below, sequenced in a study of OX40 agonist ivuxolimab in advanced cancers. Clones were sequenced by immunoSEQ multiplex PCR, and TCRdb holds only the in-frame ones, with some missing. The data contain around 80,000 clones, roughly four fifths of them singletons. The sample consisted of CD4+ or CD8+ T cells sorted from blood, taken in a trial of the OX40 agonist ivuxolimab. The receptors come from an adult with an advanced solid tumor such as melanoma, head and neck, liver or kidney cancer.

The chain links TRBV27 to TRBJ1-6; D perhaps matches TRBD1 (6 bases). V was cut by 6 bases and J by 5 bases, with 8 bases left in between. There are 13 residues in the CDR3. Germline assignment: CDR1 MNHEY and CDR2 SMNVEV (reference sequence). CDR3: CASSRQDNSPLHF. The CDR3 nucleotides read TGTGCCAGCAGCAGACAGGATAATTCACCCCTCCACTTT.

The chain couples TRBV12-5 to TRBJ2-2, with TRBD2 identical over 7 bases. Per germline, CDR1 LGHNT and CDR2 FRNRAP. Germline trimming cut 5 bases from V and 4 bases from J; bases unmatched to any gene: 10. The CDR3 totals 16 residues. The CDR3 DNA is TGTGCTAGTGGTCAGCGGGCCCCGGGGGGCACCGGGGAGCTGTTTTTT. Its protein product is CASGQRAPGGTGELFF.

The chain has TRBV5-1 and TRBJ2-3, with TRBD1 as a possible D gene (5 bases). The CDR3 sequence is 12 residues long. Per germline, CDR1 SGHRS and CDR2 YFSETQ. V was trimmed by 4 bases and J by 5 bases, leaving 8 bases between them. The chain's CDR3 is CASSLQGDTQYF. DNA of the CDR3: TGCGCCAGCAGCCTCCAGGGAGATACGCAGTATTTT.

This chain uses TRBV7-2 with TRBJ1-5; D is unclear. This CDR3 has 14 amino acids. The germline V gene encodes CDR1 SGHTA and CDR2 FQGNSA. Trimming left V 0 bases short and J 7 bases short, with 10 bases between. In DNA, the CDR3 is TGTGCCAGCAGCTTAGCTCGGGTGAGGCAGCCCCAGCATTTT. Its protein is CASSLARVRQPQHF.